The rows below give T cell receptor beta chains drawn from one sample of a study of T cell changes during pregnancy in multiple sclerosis. Libraries were prepared by immunoSEQ multiplex PCR; TCRdb keeps only in-frame clonotypes and omits some of them. Among tens of thousands of clones, over 90% were seen once, and the ten largest hold 0.35% to 0.45%. Sequencing was performed on CD4+ T cells from peripheral blood mononuclear cells, taken in the third trimester of pregnancy. Receptors originate from a female donor in good health, enrolled as a control in a pregnancy study. CDR3s include the opening cysteine and the closing phenylalanine or tryptophan. A D gene is named only where the DNA matches it firmly. Size is omitted from some rows. Given values are once, few, many or a class for expanded clones.

clone_size,d_call,j_call,v_call,cdr3_nt,cdr3_aa
-,-,TRBJ2-7,TRBV10-3,TGTGCCATCAGCAGCACGGGGGTATCCTACGAGCAGTACTTC,CAISSTGVSYEQYF
-,-,TRBJ1-5,TRBV18,TGTGCCAGCTCACCCGGGACACCCCCACGCCCCCAGCATTTT,CASSPGTPPRPQHF
once,TRBD1,TRBJ1-4,TRBV23-1,TGCGCCAGCAGTCAATTAGCAGGGGGGAGTTTTGGAAAACTGTTTTTT,CASSQLAGGSFGKLFF
-,TRBD1,TRBJ1-1,TRBV7-9,TGTGCCAGCAGCTTAAGAGGGGGCGCAGGGAACACTGAAGCTTTCTTT,CASSLRGGAGNTEAFF
-,-,TRBJ1-2,TRBV5-8,TGTGCCAGCAGCTTGGGTGAAGCGGGCTATGGCTACACCTTC,CASSLGEAGYGYTF
-,-,TRBJ1-6,TRBV27,TGTGCCAGCAGTTTTTCTCCCTCGGGTTCACCCCTCCACTTT,CASSFSPSGSPLHF
-,-,TRBJ1-5,TRBV6-1,TGTGCCCTCGGGGGGACGAGCAATCAGCCCCAGCATTTT,CALGGTSNQPQHF
-,-,TRBJ1-2,TRBV6-1,TGTGCCAGCAGTGAAATTGGAGGGGCTGGCTACACCTTC,CASSEIGGAGYTF
-,-,TRBJ1-1,TRBV18,TGTGCCAGCGGAGCGGGACAGAACACTGAAGCTTTCTTT,CASGAGQNTEAFF
-,-,TRBJ2-7,TRBV25-1,TGTGCCAGCAGTGAATTCCCGGGGACCTACGAGCAGTACTTC,CASSEFPGTYEQYF
-,-,TRBJ1-4,TRBV4-1,TGCGCCAGCAGCCAGAAGGAGCGTGCGGCTAATGAAAAACTGTTTTTT,CASSQKERAANEKLFF
once,-,TRBJ1-1,TRBV7-9,TGTGCCAGCAGCGCGCTAACAGGGAGTGGCGCTGAAGCTTTCTTT,CASSALTGSGAEAFF
-,TRBD2,TRBJ2-7,TRBV6-5,TGTGCCAGCGGGGCGGGGGGGCGCTCCTACGAGCAGTACTTC,CASGAGGRSYEQYF
-,-,TRBJ1-2,TRBV30,TGTGCCTGGACCTCCCAGGGTCCCCTTGGCTACACCTTC,CAWTSQGPLGYTF
-,-,TRBJ1-3,TRBV10-3,TGTGCCATCAGTGCCGGGAGCTCTGGAAACACCATATATTTT,CAISAGSSGNTIYF
-,-,TRBJ2-1,TRBV23-1,TGCGCCAGCAAGCATGGGACTGGGCGTGGAATCAATGAGCAGTTCTTC,CASKHGTGRGINEQFF
-,TRBD1,TRBJ2-1,TRBV9,TGTGCCAGCAGTCAACAGGGGGCGGTCAATGAGCAGTTCTTC,CASSQQGAVNEQFF
-,-,TRBJ2-7,TRBV29-1,TGCAGCGTTGAAGATCGTACAGTGCAGTACTTC,CSVEDRTVQYF
once,-,TRBJ2-2,TRBV9,TGTGCCAGCAGCGTAGTGGACTACACCGGGGAGCTGTTTTTT,CASSVVDYTGELFF
-,-,TRBJ2-5,TRBV7-2,TGTGCCAGCAGCTTCAGCGGGTCAGGGACCCAGTACTTC,CASSFSGSGTQYF
few,-,TRBJ1-1,TRBV20-1,TGCAGTGTTCCCGACTTTACTGAAGCTTTCTTT,CSVPDFTEAFF
-,TRBD2,TRBJ2-5,TRBV25-1,TGTGCCAGCAGTGCAATCTTTAGCGGGGGGGCTTCGATGACCCAGTACTTC,CASSAIFSGGASMTQYF
-,-,TRBJ1-1,TRBV19,TGTGCCAGTAGTATGGGGGGAGGGCGTTACGCTGAAGCTTTCTTT,CASSMGGGRYAEAFF
-,TRBD1,TRBJ2-7,TRBV5-1,TGCGCCAGCAAACCCCCCGGGACAGGGGGCGTTGAGCAGTACTTC,CASKPPGTGGVEQYF
-,-,TRBJ2-5,TRBV4-3,TGCGCCAGCAGCCAATGGGCGGGGGAGACCCAGTACTTC,CASSQWAGETQYF